The 5 T cell receptor beta chains listed next were all sequenced from one sample in a study of T cells in Graves' hyperthyroidism and ophthalmopathy. There were TCR beta CDR3 regions amplified from RNA transcripts. The TCR CDR3 first-round RT-PCR relied on the HTBI primer set. TCRdb used MiXCR to reprocess the multiplex PCR reads, holding one entry per CDR3 protein. The repertoire consists of 530,000 or so distinct CDR3 sequences, with 46% occurring once and the leading ten covering around 8%. Input material: peripheral blood or thyroid tissue (not recorded which). The receptor source for this set is a young woman with Graves' hyperthyroidism.

The rearrangement uses TRBV29-1 and TRBJ1-5; tentatively, D is TRBD1 (6 bases). V shed 4 bases and J shed 7 bases, with 11 bases lying between them. The CDR3 consists of 12 residues. The germline CDR1 and CDR2 sequences are SQVTM and ANQGSEA. The CDR3 region has the DNA TGCAGCGTTGGTAGGAGGGGGCAGCCCCAGCATTTT. Amino acids: CSVGRRGQPQHF.

V usage is TRBV20-1 and J usage is TRBJ2-2; D is unclear. Trimming took off 1 base at V and 11 bases at J, with 11 bases between the two ends. The CDR3 runs to 12 residues. CDR1 is DFQATT, CDR2 SNEGSKA, per germline (reference sequence). The CDR3 protein is CSARGPWAELFF. The DNA of the CDR3 is TGCAGTGCTAGAGGGCCTTGGGCCGAGCTGTTTTTT.

At least ten counts were recorded for this clonotype. The chain joins TRBV19 to TRBJ1-1; D is perhaps TRBD1 (5 bases). CDR3 length: 13 residues. The germline V and J ends were trimmed by 6 bases and 5 bases, with 13 bases remaining between them. Looked up from germline, CDR1 is LNHDA and CDR2 is SQIVND (reference sequence). CDR3 sequence: CASRTGTGTEAFF. The CDR3 bases are TGTGCCAGTAGGACCGGGACGGGAACTGAAGCTTTCTTT.

This clonotype has a count of ten or more. V is TRBV7-9 and J is TRBJ2-2; tentative D call: TRBD1 (5 bases). Germline V gene sequence: CDR1 SEHNR, CDR2 FQNEAQ (reference sequence). V lost 4 bases and J 2 bases, leaving 11 bases between the germline ends. The CDR3 runs to 15 residues. The CDR3 is CASSSRQINTGELFF. The CDR3 region has the DNA TGTGCCAGCAGCTCCCGACAGATAAACACCGGGGAGCTGTTTTTT.

To note about this clonotype: The conserved phenylalanine or tryptophan is not found at the CDR3 terminus, so this likely reflects a read error. The limits of the CDR3 on the DNA are not certain, so only TCRdb's listed CDR3 is given. CDR3 sequence reads: CASSFMLDSSFY. V usage is TRBV7-9 and J usage is TRBJ1-3; the table's TRBD1 call for D was not verified on the DNA. Looked up from germline, CDR1 is SEHNR and CDR2 is FQNEAQ (reference sequence). The CDR3 is 12 residues long, counting both termini.